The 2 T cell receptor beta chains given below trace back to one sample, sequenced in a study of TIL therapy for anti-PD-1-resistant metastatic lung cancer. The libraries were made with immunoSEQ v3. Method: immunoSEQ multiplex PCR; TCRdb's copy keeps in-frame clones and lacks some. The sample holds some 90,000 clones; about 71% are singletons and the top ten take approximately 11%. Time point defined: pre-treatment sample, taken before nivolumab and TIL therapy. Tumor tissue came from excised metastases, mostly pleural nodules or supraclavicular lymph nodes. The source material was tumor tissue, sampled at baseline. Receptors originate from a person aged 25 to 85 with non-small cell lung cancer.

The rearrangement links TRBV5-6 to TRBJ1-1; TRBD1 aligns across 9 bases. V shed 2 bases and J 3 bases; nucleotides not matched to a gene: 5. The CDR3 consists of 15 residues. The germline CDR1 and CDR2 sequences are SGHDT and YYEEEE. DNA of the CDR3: TGTGCCAGCAGCTTCTTGGGACAGGGATACACTGAAGCTTTCTTT. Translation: CASSFLGQGYTEAFF.

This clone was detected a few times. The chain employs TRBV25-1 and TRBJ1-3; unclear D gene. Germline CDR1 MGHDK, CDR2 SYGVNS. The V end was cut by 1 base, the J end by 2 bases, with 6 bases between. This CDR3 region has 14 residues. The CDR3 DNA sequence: TGTGCCAGCAGTGAATGGTACGCTGGAAACACCATATATTTT. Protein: CASSEWYAGNTIYF.